Below are 2 T cell receptor beta chains sequenced from a single sample in a study of CD8 T cells in ankylosing spondylitis. Study conclusions and caveats: One TCR beta motif, made up of 7 or 8 highly homologous variants, appeared characteristic of ankylosing spondylitis blood.

For these TCRs, the target antigens are not known. TCRdb recomputed calls from the 5' RACE reads with MiXCR, one row per CDR3 protein. The sample lists a few hundred thousand distinct CDR3 sequences; approximately 7.3% were seen once. The sample taken for sequencing was blood, either unsorted or a sorted T cell fraction (not recorded which). The receptor set was obtained from a male donor with ankylosing spondylitis.

This clonotype occurred a few times. This chain uses TRBV7-9 with TRBJ1-6; possibly TRBD1 for D (5 bases). This CDR3 region has 15 residues. The V gene's germline CDR1 is SEHNR and CDR2 FQNEAQ (reference sequence). Trimming removed 1 base at V and 9 bases at J, with 13 bases between. The CDR3 protein is CASSLDPGGVSPLHF. CDR3 nucleotides: TGTGCCAGCAGCTTAGATCCGGGGGGGGTTTCACCCCTCCACTTT.

This clonotype was found many times. The chain recombines TRBV25-1 with TRBJ1-2; D ambiguous. Germline CDR1 and CDR2: MGHDK and SYGVNS. Trimming left V 3 bases short and J 4 bases short, with 18 bases between. This CDR3 spans 16 amino acids. CDR3: CASSDTAIQYSYGYTF. The CDR3 DNA reads TGTGCCAGCAGTGACACCGCTATTCAATACTCCTATGGCTACACCTTC.